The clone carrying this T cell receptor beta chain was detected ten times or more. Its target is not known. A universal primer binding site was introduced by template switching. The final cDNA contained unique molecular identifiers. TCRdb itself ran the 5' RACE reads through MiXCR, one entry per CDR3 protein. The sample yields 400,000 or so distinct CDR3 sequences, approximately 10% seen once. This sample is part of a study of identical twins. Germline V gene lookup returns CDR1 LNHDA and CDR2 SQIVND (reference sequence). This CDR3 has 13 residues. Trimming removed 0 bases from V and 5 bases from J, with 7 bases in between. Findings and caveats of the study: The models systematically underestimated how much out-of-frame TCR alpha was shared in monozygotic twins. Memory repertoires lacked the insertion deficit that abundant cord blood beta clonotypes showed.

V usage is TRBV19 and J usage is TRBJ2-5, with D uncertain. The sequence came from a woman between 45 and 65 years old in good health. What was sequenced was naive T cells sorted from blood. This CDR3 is CASSIDGEETQYF. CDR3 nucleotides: TGTGCCAGTAGTATAGACGGTGAGGAGACCCAGTACTTC.